This is a list of T cell receptor beta chains from one sample in a study of blood T cell repertoires in COVID-19. Assay used: immunoSEQ multiplex PCR; TCRdb lists only in-frame clones, some missing. The sample contains roughly 150,000 clones, approximately 80% of which appear only once. Material: peripheral blood. The receptors were gathered from a woman between 45 and 60 years old in a cohort sampled during active or convalescent COVID-19. CDR3s include the opening cysteine and the closing phenylalanine or tryptophan. D genes are given only for firm matches. Clone size is shown for a subset of rows, as once, few, many or a class of expanded clone.

V: TRBV29-1
J: TRBJ2-7
size: .
D: TRBD1
CDR3: CSVGGQGAYEQYF
DNA: TGCAGCGTGGGGGGACAGGGGGCCTACGAGCAGTACTTC

V: TRBV14
J: TRBJ2-5
size: .
D: TRBD2
CDR3: CASSFAGVETQYF
DNA: TGTGCCAGCAGTTTTGCGGGGGTGGAGACCCAGTACTTC

V: TRBV6-1
J: TRBJ2-2
size: .
D: .
CDR3: CASSERGGLIKRTGELFF
DNA: TGTGCCAGCAGTGAAAGGGGGGGACTGATTAAACGCACCGGGGAGCTGTTTTTT

V: TRBV6-5
J: TRBJ1-1
size: .
D: TRBD1
CDR3: CASSSGTGMNTEAFF
DNA: TGTGCCAGCAGCTCCGGGACAGGGATGAACACTGAAGCTTTCTTT

V: TRBV6-1
J: TRBJ1-2
size: .
D: TRBD1
CDR3: CASSEPDRAHGYTF
DNA: TGTGCCAGCAGTGAACCCGACAGGGCTCATGGCTACACCTTC

V: TRBV19
J: TRBJ2-2
size: .
D: .
CDR3: CASSMVGANTGELFF
DNA: TGTGCCAGTAGTATGGTCGGGGCGAACACCGGGGAGCTGTTTTTT

V: TRBV6-1
J: TRBJ1-6
size: .
D: .
CDR3: CASSDVAVLHF
DNA: TGTGCCAGCAGTGATGTGGCCGTCCTCCACTTT

V: TRBV27
J: TRBJ1-2
size: few
D: .
CDR3: CASSSHFRGGGYTF
DNA: TGTGCCAGCAGTTCCCACTTTAGGGGAGGAGGCTACACCTTC

V: TRBV5-6
J: TRBJ1-2
size: .
D: TRBD1
CDR3: CASSLGWTGTERGDGYTF
DNA: TGTGCCAGCAGCTTGGGATGGACAGGGACGGAGCGAGGGGATGGCTACACCTTC

V: TRBV2
J: TRBJ1-5
size: .
D: TRBD1
CDR3: CASSRTGGSNQPQHF
DNA: TGTGCCAGCAGTCGGACAGGGGGAAGCAATCAGCCCCAGCATTTT

V: TRBV7-2
J: TRBJ2-2
size: few
D: .
CDR3: CASSLVYRGGVAGELFF
DNA: TGTGCCAGCAGCTTAGTATACCGGGGAGGTGTGGCCGGGGAGCTGTTTTTT

V: TRBV6-4
J: TRBJ1-1
size: .
D: .
CDR3: CASSPGGGTEAFF
DNA: TGTGCCAGCAGTCCCGGGGGAGGCACTGAAGCTTTCTTT

V: TRBV7-3
J: TRBJ2-3
size: .
D: TRBD2
CDR3: CASSWGLGKTVPDTQYF
DNA: TGTGCCAGCAGCTGGGGACTAGGAAAGACAGTCCCAGATACGCAGTATTTT

V: TRBV11-3
J: TRBJ1-1
size: .
D: .
CDR3: CASNKDKTTEAFF
DNA: TGTGCCAGTAATAAGGACAAGACCACTGAAGCTTTCTTT

V: TRBV7-9
J: TRBJ1-6
size: few
D: .
CDR3: CASSLEAGSPLHF
DNA: TGTGCCAGCAGCTTAGAGGCGGGATCACCCCTCCACTTT

V: TRBV5-1
J: TRBJ2-7
size: .
D: TRBD1
CDR3: CASRTGQGDSYEQYF
DNA: TGCGCCAGCCGAACAGGACAGGGGGACTCCTACGAGCAGTACTTC

V: TRBV28
J: TRBJ1-2
size: few
D: TRBD1
CDR3: CASRYTGGGYTF
DNA: TGTGCCAGCAGATATACAGGGGGAGGCTACACCTTC

V: TRBV7-3
J: TRBJ2-2
size: .
D: .
CDR3: CASSLSLAGELFF
DNA: TGTGCCAGCAGCTTAAGTCTCGCCGGGGAGCTGTTTTTT

V: TRBV7-9
J: TRBJ2-1
size: .
D: TRBD2
CDR3: CASGTSGNNEQFF
DNA: TGTGCCAGCGGGACTAGCGGTAACAATGAGCAGTTCTTC

V: TRBV5-6
J: TRBJ2-7
size: .
D: TRBD1
CDR3: CASSLMDRASYEQYF
DNA: TGTGCCAGCAGCTTGATGGACAGGGCGTCCTACGAGCAGTACTTC

V: TRBV6-5
J: TRBJ1-2
size: .
D: TRBD1
CDR3: CASRGTGGYGYTF
DNA: TGTGCCAGTAGGGGGACAGGGGGCTATGGCTACACCTTC

V: TRBV18
J: TRBJ1-1
size: once
D: TRBD1
CDR3: CASSPFGTGDTEAFF
DNA: TGTGCCAGCTCACCCTTCGGGACAGGGGACACTGAAGCTTTCTTT

V: TRBV11-1
J: TRBJ2-1
size: .
D: TRBD2
CDR3: CASSHSGGSSYNEQFF
DNA: TGTGCCAGCAGTCACTCGGGGGGGAGCTCCTACAATGAGCAGTTCTTC

V: TRBV5-4
J: TRBJ1-1
size: .
D: .
CDR3: CASSTDTNTEAFF
DNA: TGTGCCAGCAGTACGGACACGAACACTGAAGCTTTCTTT

V: TRBV6-1
J: TRBJ1-2
size: .
D: .
CDR3: CASSEADSPYGYTF
DNA: TGTGCCAGCAGTGAAGCCGACAGCCCCTATGGCTACACCTTC

V: TRBV7-9
J: TRBJ1-4
size: .
D: TRBD1
CDR3: CASSLGQGGNEKLFF
DNA: TGTGCCAGCAGCTTAGGCCAGGGGGGAAATGAAAAACTGTTTTTT

V: TRBV7-9
J: TRBJ2-3
size: few
D: TRBD2
CDR3: CSGGLAGGSWQYF
DNA: TGTTCCGGTGGACTAGCGGGGGGATCCTGGCAGTATTTT

V: TRBV10-3
J: TRBJ1-4
size: .
D: TRBD1
CDR3: CAISGGQGGAEKLFF
DNA: TGTGCCATCAGCGGTGGACAGGGCGGTGCTGAAAAACTGTTTTTT

V: TRBV7-9
J: TRBJ1-2
size: .
D: TRBD1
CDR3: CASSLNSGQSDLYGYTF
DNA: TGTGCCAGCAGCTTAAATTCGGGACAGAGCGACCTCTATGGCTACACCTTC

V: TRBV9
J: TRBJ1-3
size: once
D: .
CDR3: CASSVDSNGNTIYF
DNA: TGTGCCAGCAGCGTAGACAGTAATGGAAACACCATATATTTT

V: TRBV30
J: TRBJ1-2
size: .
D: TRBD1
CDR3: CAWSGTDRDNGYTF
DNA: TGTGCCTGGAGTGGAACCGACAGGGACAATGGCTACACCTTC

V: TRBV7-2
J: TRBJ1-3
size: .
D: TRBD1
CDR3: CASSSRQGSGNTIYF
DNA: TGTGCCAGCAGCTCGAGACAGGGAAGTGGAAACACCATATATTTT

V: TRBV30
J: TRBJ1-2
size: .
D: TRBD1
CDR3: CAWGRSRFGTGGNYGYTF
DNA: TGTGCCTGGGGAAGGAGCCGGTTCGGGACAGGGGGCAACTATGGCTACACCTTC

V: TRBV7-2
J: TRBJ1-3
size: .
D: .
CDR3: CASSSNRVAGSGNTIYF
DNA: TGTGCCAGCAGTTCTAACCGAGTGGCAGGCTCTGGAAACACCATATATTTT

V: TRBV5-1
J: TRBJ2-3
size: .
D: TRBD2
CDR3: CASSLATSGPTDTQYF
DNA: TGCGCCAGCAGCTTAGCTACTAGCGGACCCACAGATACGCAGTATTTT

V: TRBV5-4
J: TRBJ1-4
size: .
D: .
CDR3: CASSPSPEATNEKLFF
DNA: TGTGCCAGCAGCCCGTCCCCAGAAGCAACTAATGAAAAACTGTTTTTT

V: TRBV4-1
J: TRBJ2-5
size: .
D: TRBD2
CDR3: CASSHRSGGQETQYF
DNA: TGCGCCAGCAGCCATAGATCGGGGGGGCAAGAGACCCAGTACTTC

V: TRBV3-1/TRBV3-2
J: TRBJ2-5
size: .
D: .
CDR3: CASSQATTGTQYF
DNA: TGTGCCAGCAGCCAGGCGACCACAGGGACCCAGTACTTC

V: TRBV30
J: TRBJ2-1
size: .
D: .
CDR3: CAWSVPARRQFF
DNA: TGTGCCTGGAGTGTACCAGCTAGGCGGCAGTTCTTC

V: TRBV2
J: TRBJ2-1
size: .
D: .
CDR3: CASRQEVGNNEQFF
DNA: TGTGCCAGCCGACAGGAGGTTGGTAACAATGAGCAGTTCTTC

V: TRBV5-1
J: TRBJ2-1
size: .
D: TRBD2
CDR3: CASSSGTSGGAVDEQFF
DNA: TGCGCCAGCAGCTCCGGGACTAGCGGGGGGGCCGTCGATGAGCAGTTCTTC

V: TRBV7-6
J: TRBJ2-1
size: .
D: TRBD1
CDR3: CASSLEVRTGTYNEQFF
DNA: TGTGCCAGCAGCTTAGAGGTTAGGACAGGGACCTACAATGAGCAGTTCTTC

V: TRBV3-1/TRBV3-2
J: TRBJ2-3
size: .
D: TRBD2
CDR3: CASSQDPLAGGGTDTQYF
DNA: TGTGCCAGCAGCCAAGACCCCCTAGCGGGCGGGGGCACAGATACGCAGTATTTT

V: TRBV24-1
J: TRBJ1-2
size: few
D: TRBD1
CDR3: CATSGTTGFSGYTF
DNA: TGTGCCACCAGTGGTACGACAGGGTTTAGTGGCTACACCTTC

V: TRBV6-5
J: TRBJ2-3
size: .
D: TRBD2
CDR3: CASSSAGGTDTQYF
DNA: TGTGCCAGCAGTTCAGCGGGGGGCACAGATACGCAGTATTTT

V: TRBV6-5
J: TRBJ1-1
size: .
D: TRBD1
CDR3: CASSLQGMNTEAFF
DNA: TGTGCCAGCAGCCTACAGGGGATGAACACTGAAGCTTTCTTT

V: TRBV19
J: TRBJ2-7
size: .
D: TRBD1
CDR3: CASSTPHRGDEQYF
DNA: TGTGCCAGTAGTACCCCCCACAGGGGCGACGAGCAGTACTTC

V: TRBV6-2/TRBV6-3
J: TRBJ2-1
size: once
D: TRBD2
CDR3: CASSMGAGGPYNEQFF
DNA: TGTGCCAGCAGCATGGGAGCGGGGGGCCCATACAATGAGCAGTTCTTC

V: TRBV4-3
J: TRBJ2-7
size: .
D: TRBD1
CDR3: CASSAGQGSYEQYF
DNA: TGCGCCAGCAGCGCGGGACAGGGCAGCTACGAGCAGTACTTC

V: TRBV4-1
J: TRBJ2-2
size: few
D: TRBD1
CDR3: CASSQDWGRGYTGELFF
DNA: TGCGCCAGCAGCCAAGATTGGGGCAGGGGGTACACCGGGGAGCTGTTTTTT

V: TRBV2
J: TRBJ2-7
size: .
D: TRBD2
CDR3: CATRLAGGSYEQYF
DNA: TGTGCCACGCGGCTAGCGGGGGGTTCCTACGAGCAGTACTTC

V: TRBV27
J: TRBJ2-7
size: .
D: TRBD2
CDR3: CASSSQGTSSKQYF
DNA: TGTGCCAGCAGTTCCCAAGGGACTAGCAGTAAGCAGTACTTC

V: TRBV5-1
J: TRBJ2-3
size: few
D: TRBD1
CDR3: CASSNRDRGDTQYF
DNA: TGCGCCAGCAGCAACCGGGACAGGGGGGATACGCAGTATTTT